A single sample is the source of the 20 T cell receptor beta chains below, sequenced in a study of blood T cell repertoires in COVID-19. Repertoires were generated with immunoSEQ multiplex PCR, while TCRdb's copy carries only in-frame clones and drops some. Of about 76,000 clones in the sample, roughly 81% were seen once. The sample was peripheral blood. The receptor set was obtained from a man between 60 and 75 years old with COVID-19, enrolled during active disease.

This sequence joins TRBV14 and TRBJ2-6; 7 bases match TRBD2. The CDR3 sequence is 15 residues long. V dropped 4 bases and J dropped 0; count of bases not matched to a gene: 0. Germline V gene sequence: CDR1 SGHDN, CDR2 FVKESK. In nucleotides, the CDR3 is TGTGCCAGCAGCCGCGGGAGCTCTGGGGCCAACGTCCTGACTTTC. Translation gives CASSRGSSGANVLTF. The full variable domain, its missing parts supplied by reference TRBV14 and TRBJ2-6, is EAGVTQFPSHSVIEKGQTVTLRCDPISGHDNLYWYRRVMGKEIKFLLHFVKESKQDESGMPNNRFLAERTGGTYSTLKVQPAELEDSGVYFCASSRGSSGANVLTFGAGSRLTVL.

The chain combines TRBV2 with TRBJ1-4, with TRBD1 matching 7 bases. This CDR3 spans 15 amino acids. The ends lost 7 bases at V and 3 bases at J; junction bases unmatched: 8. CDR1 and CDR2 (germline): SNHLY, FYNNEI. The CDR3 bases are TGTGCCAGCACCGACAGGGAAAGTCCTAATGAAAAACTGTTTTTT. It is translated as CASTDRESPNEKLFF.

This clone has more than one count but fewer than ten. The CDR3 is CASSLDQGGQETQYF. Here the CDR3 DNA reads TGCGCCAGCAGCTTGGACCAGGGGGGTCAAGAGACCCAGTACTTC. The V and J genes are TRBV5-1 and TRBJ2-5; possible D gene TRBD1, 7 bases. The CDR3 length is 15 residues. Germline V gene lookup returns CDR1 SGHRS and CDR2 YFSETQ. Trimming took off 0 bases at V and 2 bases at J, with 11 bases between the two ends.

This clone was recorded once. In DNA, the CDR3 is TGTGCCAGCAGCGAGGGCCCGGGACAGGGGGCAGGTGGCTACACCTTC. This encodes CASSEGPGQGAGGYTF. The chain combines TRBV9 with TRBJ1-2; 12 bases map to TRBD1. Germline values: CDR1 SGDLS, CDR2 YYNGEE. CDR3 length: 16 amino acids. With 3 bases clipped from V and 7 bases from J, the junction kept 10 bases outside the gene matches.

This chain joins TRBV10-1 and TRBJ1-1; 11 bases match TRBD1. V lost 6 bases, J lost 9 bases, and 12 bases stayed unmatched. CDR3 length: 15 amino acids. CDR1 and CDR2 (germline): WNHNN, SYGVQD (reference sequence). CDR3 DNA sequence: TGCGCCAGCAGCGCCCGGACAGGGGGCTCCAAAAAAGCTTTCTTT. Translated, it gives CASSARTGGSKKAFF.

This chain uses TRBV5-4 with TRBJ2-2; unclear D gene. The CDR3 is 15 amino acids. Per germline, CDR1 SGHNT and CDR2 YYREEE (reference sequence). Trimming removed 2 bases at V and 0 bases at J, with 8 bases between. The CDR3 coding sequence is TGTGCCAGCAGCTTCGGCAGGACGAACACCGGGGAGCTGTTTTTT. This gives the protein CASSFGRTNTGELFF.

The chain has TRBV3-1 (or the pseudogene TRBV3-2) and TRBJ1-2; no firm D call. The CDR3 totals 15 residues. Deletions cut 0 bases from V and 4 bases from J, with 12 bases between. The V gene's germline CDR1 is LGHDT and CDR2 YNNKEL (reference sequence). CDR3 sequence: CASSQDLAVIYGYTF. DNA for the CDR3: TGTGCCAGCAGCCAAGATCTAGCGGTGATCTATGGCTACACCTTC.

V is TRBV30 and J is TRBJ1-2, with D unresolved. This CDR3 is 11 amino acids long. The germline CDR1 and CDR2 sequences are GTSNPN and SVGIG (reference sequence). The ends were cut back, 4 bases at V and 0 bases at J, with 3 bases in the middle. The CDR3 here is CAWTANYGYTF. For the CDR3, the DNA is TGTGCCTGGACCGCTAACTATGGCTACACCTTC.

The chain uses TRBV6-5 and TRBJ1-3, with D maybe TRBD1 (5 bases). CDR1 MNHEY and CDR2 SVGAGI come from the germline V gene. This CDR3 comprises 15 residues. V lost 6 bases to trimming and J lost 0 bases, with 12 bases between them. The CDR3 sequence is CASSGGDSSGNTIYF. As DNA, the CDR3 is TGTGCCAGCAGCGGTGGTGACAGCTCTGGAAACACCATATATTTT.

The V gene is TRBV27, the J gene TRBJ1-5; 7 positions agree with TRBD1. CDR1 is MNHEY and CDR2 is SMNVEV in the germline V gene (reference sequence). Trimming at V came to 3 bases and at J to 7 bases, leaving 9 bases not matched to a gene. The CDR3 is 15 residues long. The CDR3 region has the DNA TGTGCCAGCAGTTTCCGACAGGGTGCATTACAGCCCCAGCATTTT. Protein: CASSFRQGALQPQHF.

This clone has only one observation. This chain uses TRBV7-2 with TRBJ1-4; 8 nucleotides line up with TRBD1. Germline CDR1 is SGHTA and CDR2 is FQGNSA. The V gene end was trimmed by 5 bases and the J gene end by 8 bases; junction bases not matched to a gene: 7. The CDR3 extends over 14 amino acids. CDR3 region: CASSVQGGAEKLFF. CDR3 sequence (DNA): TGTGCCAGCAGCGTACAGGGGGGGGCCGAAAAACTGTTTTTT.

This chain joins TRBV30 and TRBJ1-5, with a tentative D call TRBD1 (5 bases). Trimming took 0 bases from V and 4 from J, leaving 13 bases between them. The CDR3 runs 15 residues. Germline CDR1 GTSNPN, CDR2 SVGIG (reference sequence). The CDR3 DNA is TGTGCCTGGAGTGTACGGGGGTCCCGTAATCAGCCCCAGCATTTT. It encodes CAWSVRGSRNQPQHF.

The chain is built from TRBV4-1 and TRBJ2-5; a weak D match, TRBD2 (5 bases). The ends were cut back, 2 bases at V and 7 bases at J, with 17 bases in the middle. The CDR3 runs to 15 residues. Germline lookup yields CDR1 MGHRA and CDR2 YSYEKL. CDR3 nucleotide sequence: TGCGCCAGCAGCCAAAACTCGGGGATGGGTTTGACCCAGTACTTC. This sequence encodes CASSQNSGMGLTQYF.

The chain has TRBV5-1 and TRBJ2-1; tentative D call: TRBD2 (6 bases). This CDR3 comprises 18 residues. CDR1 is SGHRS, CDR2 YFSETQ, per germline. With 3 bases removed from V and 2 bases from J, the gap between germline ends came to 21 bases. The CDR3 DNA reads TGCGCCAGCAGCTCCCCGCGGGACGGGGCCTTAACCTACAATGAGCAGTTCTTC. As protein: CASSSPRDGALTYNEQFF.

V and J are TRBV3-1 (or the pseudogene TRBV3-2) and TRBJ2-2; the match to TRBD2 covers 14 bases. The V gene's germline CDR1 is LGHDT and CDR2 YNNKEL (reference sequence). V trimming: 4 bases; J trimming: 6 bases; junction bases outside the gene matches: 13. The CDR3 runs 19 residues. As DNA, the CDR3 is TGTGCCAGCAGCCTGCTAATTCCAACGACTAGCGGGGGGGCCGGGGAGCTGTTTTTT. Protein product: CASSLLIPTTSGGAGELFF.

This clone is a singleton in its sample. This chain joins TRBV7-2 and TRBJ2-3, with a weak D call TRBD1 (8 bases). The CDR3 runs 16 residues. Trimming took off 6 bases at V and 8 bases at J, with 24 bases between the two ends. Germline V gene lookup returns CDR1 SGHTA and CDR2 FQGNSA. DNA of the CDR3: TGTGCCAGCAGATCTTCACAGGGGGGGGAGAGGAGTACGCAGTATTTT. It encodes CASRSSQGGERSTQYF.

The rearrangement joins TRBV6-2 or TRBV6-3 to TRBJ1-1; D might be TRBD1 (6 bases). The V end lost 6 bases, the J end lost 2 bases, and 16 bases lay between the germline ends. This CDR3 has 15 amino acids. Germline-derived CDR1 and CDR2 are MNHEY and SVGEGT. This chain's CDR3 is CASSGTSSGNTEAFF. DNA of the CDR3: TGTGCCAGCAGCGGGACAAGTAGTGGTAACACTGAAGCTTTCTTT.

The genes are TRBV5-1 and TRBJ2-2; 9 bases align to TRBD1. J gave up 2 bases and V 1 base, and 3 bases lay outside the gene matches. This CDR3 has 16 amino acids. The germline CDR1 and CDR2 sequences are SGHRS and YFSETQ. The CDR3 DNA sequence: TGCGCCAGCAGCTTGACAGGGGGCGGTAACACCGGGGAGCTGTTTTTT. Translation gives CASSLTGGGNTGELFF.

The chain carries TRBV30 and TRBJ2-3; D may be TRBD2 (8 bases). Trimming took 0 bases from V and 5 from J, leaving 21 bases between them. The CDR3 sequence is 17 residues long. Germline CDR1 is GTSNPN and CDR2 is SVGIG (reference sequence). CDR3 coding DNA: TGTGCCTGGAGTGTACAGGGGAGCGGGAGCCTTGTAGATACGCAGTATTTT. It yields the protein CAWSVQGSGSLVDTQYF.

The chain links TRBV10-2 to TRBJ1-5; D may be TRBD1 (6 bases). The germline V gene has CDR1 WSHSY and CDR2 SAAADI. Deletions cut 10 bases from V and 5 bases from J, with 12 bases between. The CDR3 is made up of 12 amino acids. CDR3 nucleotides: TGCGCCACCCGACAGGCGGATCAGCCCCAGCATTTT. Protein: CATRQADQPQHF.